Included here is one T cell receptor (beta chain) sequence, with context. Its antigen remains unidentified. This sample is drawn from a study of T cell responses to AZD1222 COVID-19 vaccine. Regarding the study as a whole: Regions 160-218 and 743-854 dominated among vaccine-associated CD4 TCRs spanning spike.

Assay: immunoSEQ multiplex PCR; the TCRdb copy retains only in-frame clones and omits some. The sample lists about 140,000 clones, roughly 92% seen once, with approximately 1.5% in the top ten. The CDR3 is 16 amino acids. V was clipped by 2 bases and J by 4 bases, with 14 bases between them. Germline V gives CDR1 SGHAT, CDR2 FQNNGV. The chain links TRBV11-2 to TRBJ2-2; D not resolved. This clonotype was obtained from an adult in good health. The specimen comprised peripheral blood, sampled on day 0 of AZD1222 vaccination. In nucleotides, the CDR3 is TGTGCCAGCAGCTTATTAAGGGCACCCAGCACCGGGGAGCTGTTTTTT. Encoded protein: CASSLLRAPSTGELFF.